A single sample gave rise to the 30 T cell receptor beta chains below, sequenced in a study of CD8 T cells in ankylosing spondylitis (TCRdb year 2017). The library was built by means of 5' RACE. The sample was run on an Illumina MiSeq. Through fastp at Q25 and MiXCR, TCRdb rebuilt clones from the public reads, retaining in-frame beta chains. Entries are consolidated by CDR3 protein sequence, retaining the most common genes and DNA. Across this sample there are about 17,000 distinct CDR3 sequences, with 8% to 9% seen only once. Clones ranked in the top ten supply roughly 38% of the sample. The material sequenced was blood. The receptors come from a male donor with ankylosing spondylitis or in good health (not recorded which).

This clonotype occurred many times. V and J are TRBV7-2 and TRBJ2-1; TRBD2 agrees at 8 bases. The germline gives CDR1 SGHTA, CDR2 FQGNSA. This CDR3 spans 16 amino acids. V lost 5 bases, J lost 4 bases, and 10 bases stayed unmatched. The CDR3 protein is CASSRSSAGGYNEQFF. In nucleotides, the CDR3 is TGTGCCAGCAGCCGATCTTCGGCGGGGGGTTACAATGAGCAGTTCTTC.

There are many counts of this clonotype. The chain couples TRBV20-1 to TRBJ2-1, with TRBD1 matching over 9 bases. Looked up from germline, CDR1 is DFQATT and CDR2 is SNEGSKA (reference sequence). The CDR3 sequence is 14 residues long. In DNA form, the CDR3 reads TGCAAGGGGCAAACAGGGGGCGGTTACAATGAGCAGTTCTTC. Amino acid sequence: CKGQTGGGYNEQFF.

The table lists this clonotype with many counts. The chain couples TRBV25-1 to TRBJ2-3, with 11 bases matching TRBD2. Germline lookup yields CDR1 MGHDK and CDR2 SYGVNS. Trimming at V came to 4 bases and at J to 6 bases, leaving 6 bases not matched to a gene. The CDR3 loop spans 15 amino acids. The CDR3 here is CASSGSGGASDTQYF. Here the CDR3 DNA reads TGTGCCAGCAGTGGTAGCGGGGGGGCCAGCGATACGCAGTATTTT.

This clonotype was detected a few times. The chain has TRBV29-1 and TRBJ2-7; weak D call: TRBD2 (5 bases). CDR3 length: 13 amino acids. Germline V CDR1 and CDR2: SQVTM, ANQGSEA. V dropped 4 bases and J dropped 3 bases, with 13 bases sitting between them. CDR3 sequence: CSVVDSADYEQYF. In DNA, the CDR3 is TGCAGCGTTGTGGATAGCGCGGACTACGAGCAGTACTTC.

The J gene is TRBJ2-7, the V gene TRBV9, with D possibly TRBD1 on 6 matching bases. The CDR3 is 14 residues long. V lost 0 bases to trimming and J lost 6 bases, with 13 bases between them. CDR1 and CDR2 from the germline V gene are SGDLS and YYNGEE. CDR3 loop: CASSVAGVNGEQYF. As DNA, the CDR3 is TGTGCCAGCAGCGTAGCAGGGGTTAATGGCGAGCAGTACTTC. The full variable domain, with the rest looked up from reference TRBV9 and TRBJ2-7, is DSGVTQTPKHLITATGQRVTLRCSPRSGDLSVYWYQQSLDQGLQFLIQYYNGEERAKGNILERFSAQQFPDLHSELNLSSLELGDSALYFCASSVAGVNGEQYFGPGTRLTVT.

In its sample, this clonotype was seen many times. V usage is TRBV3-1 and J usage is TRBJ1-1, with unresolved D. Germline V gives CDR1 LGHDT, CDR2 YNNKEL (reference sequence). The CDR3 spans 14 residues. With 0 bases removed from V and 2 bases from J, the gap between germline ends came to 7 bases. The CDR3, as DNA: TGTGCCAGCAGCCAAGACCATCGAAACACTGAAGCTTTCTTT. Its protein is CASSQDHRNTEAFF.

V and J are TRBV7-2 and TRBJ2-3; 9 nucleotides align to TRBD2. The V segment lost 2 bases and the J segment 0 bases; nucleotides outside the gene matches: 9. CDR1 and CDR2 from the germline V gene are SGHTA and FQGNSA. The CDR3 length is 18 residues. CDR3 residues: CASSLKSGGRSSTDTQYF. The CDR3 DNA sequence: TGTGCCAGCAGCTTAAAAAGCGGGGGGCGTTCTAGCACAGATACGCAGTATTTT. Full variable domain (missing parts from reference TRBV7-2 and TRBJ2-3): GAGVSQSPSNKVTEKGKDVELRCDPISGHTALYWYRQSLGQGLEFLIYFQGNSAPDKSGLPSDRFSAERTGGSVSTLTIQRTQQEDSAVYLCASSLKSGGRSSTDTQYFGPGTRLTVL.

The rearrangement uses TRBV19 and TRBJ1-4; D gene ambiguous. Deletions cut 5 bases from V and 2 bases from J, with 12 bases between. This CDR3 has 15 amino acids. Germline V gene lookup returns CDR1 LNHDA and CDR2 SQIVND (reference sequence). Here the CDR3 reads CASSAERATNEKLFF. The CDR3 DNA sequence: TGTGCCAGTAGTGCTGAGAGGGCGACTAATGAAAAACTGTTTTTT.

This clonotype was observed at least ten times. V usage is TRBV27 and J usage is TRBJ2-5; D not certain. The CDR3 is 8 amino acids. From germline, CDR1 is MNHEY and CDR2 SMNVEV (reference sequence). V dropped 5 bases and J dropped 14 bases, with 6 bases sitting between them. Here the CDR3 DNA reads TGTGCCAGCAGTCTTCCTTACTTC. As protein: CASSLPYF.

This chain uses TRBV5-1 with TRBJ2-3; the D is unclear. Deletions cut 2 bases from V and 3 bases from J, with 13 bases between. The length of the CDR3 is 15 residues. Germline CDR1 and CDR2: SGHRS and YFSETQ. The CDR3 nucleotides are TGCGCCAGCAGCTTACGGCAGCCGTTAACAGATACGCAGTATTTT. Translation gives CASSLRQPLTDTQYF.

The rearrangement joins TRBV20-1 to TRBJ2-7; 9 bases line up with TRBD2. Losses at the gene ends were 2 bases for V and 7 bases for J; bases not matched to a gene: 12. CDR3 length: 15 residues. CDR1 is DFQATT, CDR2 SNEGSKA, per germline (reference sequence). CDR3 sequence: CSARKTGTSFYEQYF. The CDR3 bases are TGCAGTGCTAGAAAGACCGGGACTAGCTTCTATGAGCAGTACTTC.

This chain uses TRBV5-1 with TRBJ2-7; D gene unclear. Germline V gene sequence: CDR1 SGHRS, CDR2 YFSETQ. Trimming left V 5 bases short and J 0 bases short, with 12 bases between. CDR3 length: 14 residues. The CDR3, as DNA: TGCGCCAGCAGGGCACTGATAGCCTCCTACGAGCAGTACTTC. Translation: CASRALIASYEQYF.

The chain has TRBV29-1 and TRBJ2-7; possibly TRBD2 for D (5 bases). V lost 4 bases, J lost 7 bases, and 11 bases lay in between. CDR1 SQVTM and CDR2 ANQGSEA come from the germline V gene. The CDR3 is 11 amino acids. In nucleotides, the CDR3 is TGCAGCGTTGGGTCTACGGGGGAGCAGTACTTC. It yields the protein CSVGSTGEQYF.

This chain joins TRBV5-1 and TRBJ2-1; 7 bases fit TRBD1. Trimming cost V 0 bases and J 9 bases; bases outside gene matches: 6. This CDR3 spans 14 amino acids. Germline V gene lookup returns CDR1 SGHRS and CDR2 YFSETQ. The CDR3 loop reads CASSLEGATGEQFF. CDR3 DNA: TGCGCCAGCAGCTTGGAGGGGGCGACTGGTGAGCAGTTCTTC. The variable domain in full, completed from reference TRBV5-1 and TRBJ2-1, reads KAGVTQTPRYLIKTRGQQVTLSCSPISGHRSVSWYQQTPGQGLQFLFEYFSETQRNKGNFPGRFSGRQFSNSRSEMNVSTLELGDSALYLCASSLEGATGEQFFGPGTRLTVL.

This clonotype has ten or more counts. The chain employs TRBV10-2 and TRBJ2-7, with 8 bases lining up with TRBD2. This CDR3 spans 15 amino acids. Germline V gives CDR1 WSHSY, CDR2 SAAADI. Losses at the gene ends were 6 bases for V and 0 bases for J; bases not matched to a gene: 7. The CDR3 region has the DNA TGCGCCAGCAGCGTCGGACTAGCTGTCTCCTACGAGCAGTACGTC. It yields the protein CASSVGLAVSYEQYV.

Many counts were recorded for this clonotype. The chain has TRBV6-6 and TRBJ2-1, with D possibly being TRBD2 (6 bases). The CDR3 is made up of 14 amino acids. Germline V lookup: CDR1 MNHNY, CDR2 SVGAGI (reference sequence). V was shortened by 1 base and J by 8 bases, with 12 bases between the two germline ends. CDR3 residues: CASSYFGGRDEQFF. The CDR3 DNA follows: TGTGCCAGCAGTTACTTCGGGGGTCGGGATGAGCAGTTCTTC.

A few counts support this clonotype. The chain uses TRBV7-2 and TRBJ2-2, with 7 nucleotides matching TRBD2. V lost 5 bases to trimming and J lost 2 bases; unmatched junction nucleotides: 5. CDR1 and CDR2 from the germline V gene are SGHTA and FQGNSA. There are 15 residues in the CDR3. The CDR3 DNA is TGTGCCAGCAGCCCCCAAGCGGGAAACACCGGGGAGCTGTTTTTT. Protein: CASSPQAGNTGELFF.

This clonotype has more than one count but fewer than ten. The chain recombines TRBV10-3 with TRBJ2-3; the D gene is possibly TRBD1 (6 bases). The CDR3 covers 18 residues. Germline values: CDR1 ENHRY, CDR2 SYGVKD. Trimming cost V 3 bases and J 0 bases, with 19 bases left between them. The CDR3 sequence is CAISDVGTTSPSTDTQYF. CDR3 in DNA: TGTGCCATCAGTGACGTTGGGACAACCTCTCCTAGCACAGATACGCAGTATTTT.

The sample holds a few counts of this clonotype. The chain joins TRBV7-2 to TRBJ2-3; D is unclear. The V gene lost 0 bases and the J gene lost 4 bases, with 8 bases spanning the gap. The CDR3 runs to 14 residues. Germline loops: CDR1 SGHTA, CDR2 FQGNSA. The CDR3 sequence is CASSLATRPDTQYF. In DNA, the CDR3 is TGTGCCAGCAGCTTAGCCACCCGTCCAGATACGCAGTATTTT.

This clonotype was recorded at least ten times. CDR3 loop: CSASVSGASYNEQFF. DNA of the CDR3: TGCAGTGCTAGTGTTAGCGGGGCCTCCTACAATGAGCAGTTCTTC. The chain uses TRBV20-1 and TRBJ2-1, with 8 bases that match TRBD2. CDR1 and CDR2 from the germline V gene are DFQATT and SNEGSKA (reference sequence). V shed 3 bases, J shed 0 bases, and the junction held 4 bases outside the gene matches. The CDR3 has 15 amino acids.

The chain combines TRBV28 with TRBJ2-7; 7 bases align to TRBD1. Trimming removed 7 bases from V and 2 bases from J; junction bases left unmatched: 2. Per the germline V gene, CDR1 is MDHEN and CDR2 is SYDVKM. This CDR3 has 12 amino acids. The chain's CDR3 is CASTGQTYEQYF. In nucleotides, the CDR3 is TGTGCCAGCACGGGACAGACCTACGAGCAGTACTTC.

The J gene is TRBJ2-2, the V gene TRBV18; D gene unclear. V lost 6 bases and J 5 bases, leaving 7 bases between the germline ends. Germline V gene lookup returns CDR1 KGHSH and CDR2 LQKENI. The length of the CDR3 is 12 residues. The CDR3 nucleotides read TGTGCCAGCTCTCTACCAACCGGGGAGCTGTTTTTT. It yields the protein CASSLPTGELFF.

The table lists this clonotype with many counts. The chain is built from TRBV4-3 and TRBJ2-2; D is possibly TRBD1 or TRBD2 (5 bases each). The CDR3 loop spans 14 amino acids. The V and J ends lost 5 bases and 8 bases respectively, with 15 bases between them. Germline assignment: CDR1 LGHNA and CDR2 YSLEER. The DNA for the CDR3 is TGCGCCAGCAGCAGGGACCCGGGGATTGGGGAGCTGTTTTTT. As protein: CASSRDPGIGELFF.

With regard to this clonotype: An end of the junction differs from the germline gene, which may be a read error. V is TRBV20-1 and J is TRBJ1-2, with TRBD1 matching 9 bases. This CDR3 is 15 amino acids long. Germline V gives CDR1 DFQATT, CDR2 SNEGSKA (reference sequence). The CDR3, as DNA: TGCAGTGCTGGAGAAGGGACAGGGAGAATCTATGGCTACACCTTC. Translating it yields CSAGEGTGRIYGYTF.

This clonotype showed up many times. The gene calls are TRBV28 and TRBJ1-3, with 7 bases lining up with TRBD1. The CDR3 has 14 residues. Trimming cost V 8 bases and J 3 bases; bases outside gene matches: 7. From germline, CDR1 is MDHEN and CDR2 SYDVKM. The CDR3 DNA reads TGTGCCAGCCGTGATACAGGGGATGGAAACACCATATATTTT. Translation: CASRDTGDGNTIYF.

This clonotype was seen more than once but under ten times. This chain links TRBV6-2 or TRBV6-3 with TRBJ2-1; D tentatively reads TRBD1 or TRBD2 (6 bases each). Trimming removed 6 bases from V and 6 bases from J, with 18 bases in between. The CDR3 length is 15 residues. CDR1 and CDR2 (germline): MNHEY, SVGEGT. As DNA, the CDR3 is TGTGCCAGCAGCCTCCCTCGGGGGCGGGGCAATGAGCAGTTCTTC. Its protein is CASSLPRGRGNEQFF.

In its sample, this clonotype was seen many times. The genes are TRBV5-1 and TRBJ2-2; D is tentatively TRBD1 or TRBD2 (5 bases each). This CDR3 comprises 16 residues. V shed 5 bases and J shed 4 bases, with 18 bases lying between them. Germline CDR1 reads SGHRS; CDR2 reads YFSETQ. The CDR3 region is CASSERDGRFTGELFF. Written as DNA, the CDR3 is TGCGCCAGCAGTGAAAGGGACGGACGATTCACCGGGGAGCTGTTTTTT.

The table lists this clonotype with a few counts. The V and J genes are TRBV10-3 and TRBJ2-2, with D tentatively TRBD1 (5 bases). This CDR3 has 15 amino acids. V lost 4 bases and J 3 bases, leaving 12 bases between the germline ends. Per the germline V gene, CDR1 is ENHRY and CDR2 is SYGVKD. The CDR3 DNA is TGTGCCATCAGTGGGACATCCCCATACACCGGGGAGCTGTTTTTT. This encodes CAISGTSPYTGELFF.

This clonotype was seen many times. The V gene is TRBV12-3 or TRBV12-4, the J gene TRBJ1-5; 7 bases are a match to TRBD1. V lost 5 bases and J lost 5; bases outside the gene matches: 9. The CDR3 contains 15 residues. The DNA for the CDR3 is TGTGCCAGCAGTCCCATACAGGGGATGGATCAGCCCCAGCATTTT. Its protein is CASSPIQGMDQPQHF.

The chain combines TRBV15 with TRBJ2-5; 9 bases fit TRBD1. The V segment lost 1 base and the J segment 3 bases; nucleotides outside the gene matches: 6. Germline CDR1 LNHNV, CDR2 YYDKDF (reference sequence). There are 16 residues in the CDR3. The CDR3 DNA sequence: TGTGCCACCAGCAGAGCTAGTCGACAGGGGGAAGAGACCCAGTACTTC. The encoded protein is CATSRASRQGEETQYF.